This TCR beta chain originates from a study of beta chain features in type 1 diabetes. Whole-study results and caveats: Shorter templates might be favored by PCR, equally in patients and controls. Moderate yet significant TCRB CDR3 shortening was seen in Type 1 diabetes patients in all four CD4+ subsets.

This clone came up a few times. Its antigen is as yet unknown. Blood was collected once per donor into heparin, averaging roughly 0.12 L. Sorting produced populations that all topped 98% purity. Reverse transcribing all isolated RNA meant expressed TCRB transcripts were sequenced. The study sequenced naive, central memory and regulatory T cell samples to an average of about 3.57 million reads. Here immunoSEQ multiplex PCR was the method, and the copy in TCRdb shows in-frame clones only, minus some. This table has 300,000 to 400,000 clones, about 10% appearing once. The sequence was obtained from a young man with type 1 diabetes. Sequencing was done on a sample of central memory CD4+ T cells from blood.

The CDR3 bases are TGTGCCAGCAGTGCCGCGGTGGCCACTGAAGCTTTCTTT. It is translated as CASSAAVATEAFF. The chain has TRBV2 and TRBJ1-1; D unresolved. This CDR3 has 13 amino acids. Germline V gives CDR1 SNHLY, CDR2 FYNNEI. Trimming shortened V by 4 bases and J by 4 bases, and 10 bases separated the two germline ends.